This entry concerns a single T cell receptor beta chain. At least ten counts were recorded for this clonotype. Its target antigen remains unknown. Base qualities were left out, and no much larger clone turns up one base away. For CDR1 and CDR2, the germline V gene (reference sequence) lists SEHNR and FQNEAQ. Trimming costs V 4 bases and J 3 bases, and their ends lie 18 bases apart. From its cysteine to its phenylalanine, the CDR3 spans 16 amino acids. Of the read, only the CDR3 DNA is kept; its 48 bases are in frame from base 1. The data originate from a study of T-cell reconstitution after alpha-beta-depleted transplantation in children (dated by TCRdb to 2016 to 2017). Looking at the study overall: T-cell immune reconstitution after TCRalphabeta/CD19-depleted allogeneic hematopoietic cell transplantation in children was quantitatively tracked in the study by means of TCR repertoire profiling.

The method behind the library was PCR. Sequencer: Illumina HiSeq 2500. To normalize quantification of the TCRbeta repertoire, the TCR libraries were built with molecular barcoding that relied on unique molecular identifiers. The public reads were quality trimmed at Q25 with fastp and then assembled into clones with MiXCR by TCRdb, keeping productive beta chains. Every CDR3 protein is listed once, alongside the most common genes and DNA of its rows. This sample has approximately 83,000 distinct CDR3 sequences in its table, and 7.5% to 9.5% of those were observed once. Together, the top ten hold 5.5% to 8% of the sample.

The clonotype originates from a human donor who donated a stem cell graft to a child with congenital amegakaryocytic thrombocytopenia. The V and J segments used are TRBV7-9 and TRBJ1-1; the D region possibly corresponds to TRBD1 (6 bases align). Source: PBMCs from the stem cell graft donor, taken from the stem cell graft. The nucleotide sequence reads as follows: TGTGCCAGCAGCTCACAACAGGGCCCATGGGACACTGAAGCTTTCTTT. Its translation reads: CASSSQQGPWDTEAFF.